The sequence of this T cell receptor (beta chain) was determined in a study of T cells in Graves' hyperthyroidism and ophthalmopathy. As for the study in general: The authors collected peripheral blood at initial diagnosis, before any treatment. Study-wide results and caveats: Appearing also in blood were most of the thyroid clonotypes expanded above 0.001.

Germline assignment: CDR1 SGHNT and CDR2 YYREEE (reference sequence). There are 16 residues in the CDR3. After removal of 5 bases from V and 5 bases from J, the junction contained 13 bases not matched to a gene. Participants, patients aged 18 to 65, had newly diagnosed hyperthyroidism with a duration under 2 months. Clinical symptoms, serum thyroxine and TRAb, thyroid ultrasound and orbital computed tomography together formed the diagnostic basis. This clonotype occurred a few times. What it recognizes is unknown. RNA transcripts provided the source from which TCR beta CDR3 regions were amplified. With the HTBI primer set, the TCR CDR3 went through a first round of RT-PCR. TCRdb re-called the multiplex PCR reads with MiXCR, one entry per CDR3 protein. Found here are about 740,000 distinct CDR3 sequences, about 15% of them singletons; the top ten hold roughly a tenth.

The clonotype originates from a woman aged 18-35 years with Graves' hyperthyroidism. The sequencing sample was made of blood. The rearrangement joins TRBV5-4 to TRBJ2-7; TRBD2 aligns across 10 bases. The DNA for the CDR3 is TGTGCCAGCAGTTCCCCGGCTAGCGGGAGACTAAACGAGCAGTACTTC. Protein sequence: CASSSPASGRLNEQYF. Combining the CDR3 with reference TRBV5-4 and TRBJ2-7 gives the whole variable domain ETGVTQSPTHLIKTRGQQVTLRCSSQSGHNTVSWYQQALGQGPQFIFQYYREEENGRGNFPPRFSGLQFPNYSSELNVNALELDDSALYLCASSSPASGRLNEQYFGPGTRLTVT.